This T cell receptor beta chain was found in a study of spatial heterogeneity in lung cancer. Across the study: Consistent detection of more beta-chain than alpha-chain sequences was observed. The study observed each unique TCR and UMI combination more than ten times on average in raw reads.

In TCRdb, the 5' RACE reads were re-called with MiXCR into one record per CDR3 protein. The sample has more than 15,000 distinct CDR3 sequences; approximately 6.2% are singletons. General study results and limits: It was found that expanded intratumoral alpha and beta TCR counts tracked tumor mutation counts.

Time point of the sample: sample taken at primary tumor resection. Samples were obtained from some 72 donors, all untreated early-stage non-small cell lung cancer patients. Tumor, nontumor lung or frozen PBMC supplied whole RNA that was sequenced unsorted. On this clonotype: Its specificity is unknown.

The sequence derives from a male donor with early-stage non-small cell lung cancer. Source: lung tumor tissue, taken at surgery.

CDR3 nucleotide sequence: TGTGCCAGCAGGACAAGGGAGGGGCCGAACACTGAAGCTTTCTTT. The encoded protein is CASRTREGPNTEAFF. The V call is TRBV2, the J call TRBJ1-1, with D possibly being TRBD1 (5 bases). V dropped 6 bases and J dropped 1 base, with 15 bases sitting between them. This CDR3 contains 15 residues. CDR1 SNHLY and CDR2 FYNNEI come from the germline V gene.